The 31 T cell receptor beta chains in this list originate from one sample, sequenced in a study of T-cell reconstitution after alpha-beta-depleted transplantation in children. It was with unique molecular identifiers that the TCRbeta library was prepared. TCRdb re-analysed the PCR reads in MiXCR, keeping a single row per CDR3 protein. Found here are 300,000 to 400,000 distinct CDR3 sequences, roughly 15% of them singletons; the top ten hold roughly 41%. This sample comprised PBMCs, mostly from graft donor cells, obtained 360 days after TCRalphabeta/CD19-depleted stem cell transplant. The receptors here all came from a male patient between 2 and 15 years old who had a stem cell transplant for acute lymphoblastic leukemia, so the T cells may come from the graft donor.

The rearrangement uses TRBV4-1 and TRBJ2-5; the D gene is possibly TRBD1 (5 bases). Trimming stripped 1 base from V and 3 bases from J, with 18 bases between. The CDR3 consists of 17 residues. Germline CDR1 MGHRA, CDR2 YSYEKL. This CDR3 reads CASSQGQLVVKEETQYF. CDR3 DNA sequence: TGCGCCAGCAGCCAAGGACAGCTGGTGGTGAAGGAAGAGACCCAGTACTTC.

The rearrangement links TRBV9 to TRBJ2-2; D call uncertain. This CDR3 is 16 amino acids long. V gave up 0 bases and J gave up 6 bases, with 15 bases separating them. CDR1 is SGDLS, CDR2 YYNGEE, per germline. The DNA of the CDR3 is TGTGCCAGCAGCGTAGTCCCTGACAAGTTCGCCGGGGAGCTGTTTTTT. It specifies CASSVVPDKFAGELFF.

The CDR3, as DNA: TGTGCCACCAGCGCAGAGGAGCGCCATACACAAGAGACCCAGTACTTC. This sequence encodes CATSAEERHTQETQYF. V gene TRBV15 combines with J gene TRBJ2-5; D not resolved. CDR1 LNHNV and CDR2 YYDKDF come from the germline V gene (reference sequence). There are 16 residues in the CDR3. The V end lost 5 bases, the J end lost 2 bases, and 18 bases lay between the germline ends. Together with reference TRBV15 and TRBJ2-5, the CDR3 gives the full variable domain: DAMVIQNPRYQVTQFGKPVTLSCSQTLNHNVMYWYQQKSSQAPKLLFHYYDKDFNNEADTPDNFQSRRPNTSFCFLDIRSPGLGDTAMYLCATSAEERHTQETQYFGPGTRLLVL.

The chain couples TRBV20-1 to TRBJ1-1, with a tentative D call TRBD1 (5 bases). V lost 6 bases and J 0 bases, leaving 14 bases between the germline ends. The germline CDR1 and CDR2 sequences are DFQATT and SNEGSKA (reference sequence). This CDR3 comprises 14 residues. The CDR3 nucleotides are TGCAGTGCAACCCCCTGGGGCCTGAACACTGAAGCTTTCTTT. It yields the protein CSATPWGLNTEAFF.

The V and J genes are TRBV6-1 and TRBJ1-6; D possibly corresponds to TRBD1 (6 bases). Germline V lookup: CDR1 MNHNS, CDR2 SASEGT. CDR3 length: 16 amino acids. Trimming shortened V by 5 bases and J by 11 bases, and 22 bases separated the two germline ends. The CDR3 DNA sequence: TGTGCCAGCAGTCGAGTACAGGGCAGGAGTCCTACACCCCTCCACTTT. This sequence encodes CASSRVQGRSPTPLHF.

The chain has TRBV20-1 and TRBJ1-6, with 8 nucleotides matching TRBD1. The CDR3 loop spans 16 amino acids. Germline CDR1 and CDR2: DFQATT and SNEGSKA (reference sequence). J lost 7 bases, V lost 3 bases, and 11 bases had no gene match. CDR3 region: CSARDLRDRKNSPLHF. The DNA of the CDR3 is TGCAGTGCTAGGGACCTCCGGGACAGGAAAAATTCACCCCTCCACTTT.

This clonotype was found a few times. The chain combines TRBV4-3 with TRBJ2-5; D remains unclear. Per the germline V gene, CDR1 is LGHNA and CDR2 is YSLEER. V was clipped by 0 bases and J by 7 bases, with 12 bases between them. The CDR3 is 14 amino acids. The CDR3 nucleotides are TGCGCCAGCAGCCAAGAGCCAGACCTGGGGACCCAGTACTTC. Translation: CASSQEPDLGTQYF.

This clonotype was detected only a few times. The chain uses TRBV4-3 and TRBJ2-1; no firm D call. Per the germline V gene, CDR1 is LGHNA and CDR2 is YSLEER. V dropped 0 bases and J dropped 12 bases, with 9 bases sitting between them. The CDR3 is made up of 12 amino acids. CDR3 sequence: CASSQEGGGQFF. The DNA of the CDR3 is TGCGCCAGCAGCCAAGAGGGCGGTGGGCAGTTCTTC.

This clonotype was observed at least ten times. The chain links TRBV24-1 to TRBJ2-1; TRBD2 matches at 13 bases. Germline V CDR1 and CDR2: KGHDR, SFDVKD. V shed 4 bases and J 3 bases; nucleotides not matched to a gene: 5. The CDR3 contains 17 residues. CDR3 in DNA: TGTGCCACCAGTGAGGGACTAGCGGGGCCTAGCTACAATGAGCAGTTCTTC. This sequence encodes CATSEGLAGPSYNEQFF.

Many counts were recorded for this clonotype. The V and J genes are TRBV4-1 and TRBJ2-5; D perhaps matches TRBD2 (5 bases). V lost 2 bases and J lost 2, with 12 bases in between. Looked up from germline, CDR1 is MGHRA and CDR2 is YSYEKL. The CDR3 runs to 15 residues. The CDR3 loop reads CASSQRRLPQETQYF. In DNA, the CDR3 is TGCGCCAGCAGCCAAAGGCGACTACCACAAGAGACCCAGTACTTC.

The rearrangement uses TRBV29-1 and TRBJ2-1; D ambiguous. Trimming removed 3 bases from V and 6 bases from J, with 9 bases in between. Per the germline V gene, CDR1 is SQVTM and CDR2 is ANQGSEA. This CDR3 has 12 residues. The CDR3 loop reads CSVDLDPNEQFF. The CDR3 nucleotides are TGCAGCGTTGACTTAGATCCCAATGAGCAGTTCTTC.

There are a few counts of this clonotype. The V and J genes are TRBV20-1 and TRBJ1-6; TRBD1 is a possible D gene (6 bases). Trimming removed 5 bases from V and 6 bases from J, with 20 bases in between. In germline, CDR1 is DFQATT, CDR2 SNEGSKA (reference sequence). This CDR3 has 16 amino acids. Here the CDR3 reads CSAGVGGGRSNSPLHF. The CDR3 region has the DNA TGCAGTGCTGGAGTGGGGGGGGGGCGAAGTAATTCACCCCTCCACTTT.

This sequence joins TRBV2 and TRBJ2-2, with a possible D match to TRBD1 (6 bases). This CDR3 has 14 amino acids. V gave up 4 bases and J gave up 0 bases, with 6 bases separating them. Germline values: CDR1 SNHLY, CDR2 FYNNEI. CDR3 loop: CASSAGANTGELFF. Written as DNA, the CDR3 is TGTGCCAGCAGTGCAGGGGCGAACACCGGGGAGCTGTTTTTT.

The chain uses TRBV7-2 and TRBJ2-3, with 9 bases matching TRBD2. V lost 3 bases to trimming and J lost 2 bases; unmatched junction nucleotides: 6. The V gene's germline CDR1 is SGHTA and CDR2 FQGNSA. There are 16 residues in the CDR3. The CDR3 nucleotides read TGTGCCAGCAGCTTCGGGGGACTAGCCGACACAGATACGCAGTATTTT. It is translated as CASSFGGLADTDTQYF.

This chain uses TRBV29-1 with TRBJ2-7; tentative D call: TRBD2 (6 bases). The germline CDR1 and CDR2 sequences are SQVTM and ANQGSEA. V dropped 3 bases and J dropped 3 bases, with 12 bases sitting between them. There are 13 residues in the CDR3. The CDR3 protein is CSVEVGGFYEQYF. The CDR3 coding sequence is TGCAGCGTTGAGGTGGGAGGCTTCTACGAGCAGTACTTC.

This clonotype was counted at least ten times. This chain uses TRBV9 with TRBJ2-7; TRBD2 matches 7 bases. With V trimmed by 0 bases and J by 9 bases, 9 bases remained unmatched. This CDR3 has 14 amino acids. The germline V gene encodes CDR1 SGDLS and CDR2 YYNGEE. The CDR3 here is CASSVEGLGAAQYF. The DNA for the CDR3 is TGTGCCAGCAGCGTAGAAGGACTAGGGGCCGCGCAGTACTTC.

This clonotype was found many times. This sequence joins TRBV5-1 and TRBJ2-2, with TRBD2 identical over 14 bases. CDR1 SGHRS and CDR2 YFSETQ come from the germline V gene. CDR3 length: 18 residues. With V trimmed by 4 bases and J by 5 bases, 10 bases remained unmatched. This CDR3 is CASSRRLAGGPRTGELFF. The CDR3 DNA sequence: TGCGCCAGCAGCCGTCGACTAGCGGGAGGGCCGCGGACCGGGGAGCTGTTTTTT.

This chain links TRBV6-1 with TRBJ2-7; weak D call: TRBD1 (5 bases). Per germline, CDR1 MNHNS and CDR2 SASEGT. V dropped 5 bases and J dropped 0 bases, with 8 bases sitting between them. The CDR3 has 13 residues. The CDR3 here is CASSKTASYEQYF. DNA for the CDR3: TGTGCCAGCAGTAAGACAGCCTCCTACGAGCAGTACTTC.

This sequence joins TRBV5-6 and TRBJ2-5; possible D gene TRBD2, 5 bases. V lost 1 base, J lost 1 base, and 14 bases lay in between. The CDR3 runs to 16 residues. Germline lookup yields CDR1 SGHDT and CDR2 YYEEEE. CDR3 nucleotides: TGTGCCAGCAGCTTGCGTCGGGGATTCCCCCAAGAGACCCAGTACTTC. This translates into CASSLRRGFPQETQYF. The full variable domain, in which reference TRBV5-6 and TRBJ2-5 provide the parts outside the CDR3, is DAGVTQSPTHLIKTRGQQVTLRCSPKSGHDTVSWYQQALGQGPQFIFQYYEEEERQRGNFPDRFSGHQFPNYSSELNVNALLLGDSALYLCASSLRRGFPQETQYFGPGTRLLVL.

There are a few counts of this clonotype. The rearrangement links TRBV12-3 or TRBV12-4 to TRBJ2-2; D might be TRBD1 (6 bases). The CDR3 covers 13 residues. Trimming removed 4 bases from V and 6 bases from J, with 9 bases in between. CDR3 in amino acids: CASSYRAAGELFF. The DNA of the CDR3 is TGTGCCAGCAGTTACAGGGCGGCCGGGGAGCTGTTTTTT.

This clonotype was observed a handful of times. V is TRBV6-5 and J is TRBJ2-1; D is unresolved. Trimming shortened V by 6 bases and J by 8 bases, and 11 bases separated the two germline ends. CDR3 length: 12 amino acids. Germline V gene data show CDR1 as MNHEY and CDR2 as SVGAGI. CDR3 coding DNA: TGTGCCAGCAGCCCCGACCGGGATGAGCAGTTCTTC. Encoded protein: CASSPDRDEQFF.

This clonotype has ten or more counts. The rearrangement links TRBV7-6 to TRBJ1-3, with TRBD1 as a possible D gene (5 bases). CDR1 and CDR2 from the germline V gene are SGHVS and FNYEAQ. V was pared by 0 bases and J by 4 bases, with 10 bases between. The CDR3 is 15 amino acids. CDR3 DNA sequence: TGTGCCAGCAGCTTAGCCTCAGGGCCCGGAAACACCATATATTTT. Translated, it gives CASSLASGPGNTIYF. Filled out from reference TRBV7-6 and TRBJ1-3, the complete variable domain reads GAGVSQSPRYKVTKRGQDVALRCDPISGHVSLYWYRQALGQGPEFLTYFNYEAQQDKSGLPNDRFSAERPEGSISTLTIQRTEQRDSAMYRCASSLASGPGNTIYFGEGSWLTVV.

The chain is built from TRBV19 and TRBJ1-5; 8 nucleotides match TRBD1. The CDR3 is 15 residues long. J was trimmed by 6 bases and V by 7 bases; bases with no gene match: 11. Germline V gives CDR1 LNHDA, CDR2 SQIVND (reference sequence). The CDR3 coding sequence is TGTGCCAGTAATTTTCTCAGGGGGCCCGGTCAGCCCCAGCATTTT. It encodes CASNFLRGPGQPQHF.

This chain joins TRBV6-5 and TRBJ2-1; D gene uncertain. Germline V gene lookup returns CDR1 MNHEY and CDR2 SVGAGI. This CDR3 has 15 residues. V lost 0 bases, J lost 4 bases, and 10 bases lay in between. CDR3 DNA: TGTGCCAGCAGTTACTCGAAGGGCGGTTACAATGAGCAGTTCTTC. Protein sequence: CASSYSKGGYNEQFF.

This clonotype showed up just a few times. The chain combines TRBV29-1 with TRBJ2-2; maybe TRBD2 (5 bases). Trimming cost V 7 bases and J 1 base, with 10 bases left between them. CDR1 is SQVTM and CDR2 is ANQGSEA in the germline V gene. The CDR3 runs to 13 residues. CDR3 region: CSADFGNTGELFF. The CDR3 nucleotides read TGCAGCGCGGACTTCGGGAACACCGGGGAGCTGTTTTTT.

This clonotype was seen only a few times. The rearrangement uses TRBV5-1 and TRBJ2-7; 8 nucleotides agree with TRBD2. V lost 6 bases and J lost 2; bases outside the gene matches: 7. The germline CDR1 and CDR2 sequences are SGHRS and YFSETQ. This CDR3 has 14 residues. The CDR3 DNA reads as TGCGCCAGCAATCTGGGACTAGAGGCCTACGAGCAGTACTTC. Translation: CASNLGLEAYEQYF.

The V gene is TRBV2, the J gene TRBJ1-5, with D unclear. The germline V gene has CDR1 SNHLY and CDR2 FYNNEI. The CDR3 sequence is 11 residues long. V lost 6 bases and J lost 10, with 10 bases in between. The CDR3 DNA reads as TGTGCCAGCAGCTTAGAGGGCCCCCAGCATTTT. It is translated as CASSLEGPQHF.

The table lists this clonotype with a few counts. CDR3 in amino acids: CASSAPTSGRAGGQFF. As DNA, the CDR3 is TGTGCCAGCAGCGCGCCGACTAGCGGGAGGGCCGGGGGGCAGTTCTTC. The chain links TRBV9 to TRBJ2-1; 14 nucleotides match TRBD2. Germline loops: CDR1 SGDLS, CDR2 YYNGEE. V lost 3 bases, J lost 12 bases, and 11 bases stayed unmatched. The CDR3 length is 16 residues.

This clonotype occurred many times. V is TRBV12-3 or TRBV12-4 and J is TRBJ2-1, with D uncertain. V lost 6 bases to trimming and J lost 9 bases, with 15 bases between them. The length of the CDR3 is 13 residues. The CDR3 region is CASSPTVLSEQFF. CDR3 nucleotides: TGTGCCAGCAGCCCTACAGTTCTTAGTGAGCAGTTCTTC.

This rearrangement joins TRBV28 to TRBJ2-5; D could derive from TRBD1 or TRBD2 (5 bases each). The germline V and J ends were trimmed by 7 bases and 2 bases, with 14 bases remaining between them. Germline-derived CDR1 and CDR2 are MDHEN and SYDVKM. This CDR3 contains 14 residues. The CDR3 DNA follows: TGTGCCAGCACCCCTCGGGACCCACAAGAGACCCAGTACTTC. This gives the protein CASTPRDPQETQYF.

The chain employs TRBV4-2 and TRBJ2-1; D not certain. V was shortened by 0 bases and J by 2 bases, with 11 bases between the two germline ends. This CDR3 spans 16 amino acids. Looked up from germline, CDR1 is LGHNA and CDR2 is YNFKEQ. The DNA for the CDR3 is TGTGCCAGCAGCCAAGACCCGGGCCCTACCTACAATGAGCAGTTCTTC. It codes for CASSQDPGPTYNEQFF.